The text below deals with one T cell receptor beta chain. Some clones are missing from TCRdb's copy, which holds only in-frame ones; the method was immunoSEQ multiplex PCR. The profile covers approximately 75,000 clones, with approximately 92% appearing a single time and about 0.37% taken by the ten largest. These data come from a study of technical replicates of blood from a handful of donors. CDR3 length equals 12 residues. The ends were cut back, 2 bases at V and 10 bases at J, with 10 bases in the middle. The germline gives CDR1 SGHNT, CDR2 YYREEE (reference sequence). The source material was T cells isolated from PBMCs. The genes are TRBV5-4 and TRBJ2-1, with D perhaps TRBD1 (5 bases). The TCR comes from a human donor in good health. The CDR3, as DNA: TGTGCCAGCAGCTTACAACACAGGGAGCAGTTCTTC. Its protein is CASSLQHREQFF.